The 24 T cell receptor beta chains listed next were all sequenced from one sample in a study of CD8 T cells in Susac syndrome. The RNA, about 0.45 to 1 ug, was put through reverse transcription using random hexamers. TCRdb re-called the immunoSEQ multiplex PCR reads with MiXCR, one entry per CDR3 protein. The data hold 150,000 to 200,000 distinct CDR3 sequences, with more than 90% observed a single time. Sequencing was performed on CD4+ T cells from PBMCs. These receptors originate from a human donor with Susac syndrome.

The J gene is TRBJ1-2, the V gene TRBV7-8, with D unclear. This CDR3 has 13 residues. V was cut by 5 bases and J by 4 bases, with 11 bases left in between. Germline loops: CDR1 SGHVS, CDR2 FQNEAQ. The CDR3 DNA follows: TGTGCCAGCAGCATCCGGGATATCTATGGCTACACCTTC. Its protein product is CASSIRDIYGYTF.

The count of this clonotype is one. The chain has TRBV15 and TRBJ1-2; possible D gene TRBD1, 6 bases. CDR3 size: 16 residues. Germline lookup yields CDR1 LNHNV and CDR2 YYDKDF (reference sequence). The V and J ends lost 0 bases and 4 bases respectively, with 15 bases between them. The CDR3, as DNA: TGTGCCACCAGCAGAGATTTGGGGGCGCGGGTCTATGGCTACACCTTC. Residues: CATSRDLGARVYGYTF.

The V and J genes are TRBV18 and TRBJ1-1; D uncertain. The CDR3 length is 13 residues. With 4 bases removed from V and 6 bases from J, the gap between germline ends came to 12 bases. Germline-derived CDR1 and CDR2 are KGHSH and LQKENI. The CDR3 nucleotides read TGTGCCAGCTCACAAACGCTACGGCCTGAAGCTTTCTTT. Protein sequence: CASSQTLRPEAFF.

J is TRBJ2-1 and V is TRBV30, with 10 bases aligning to TRBD1. In germline, CDR1 is GTSNPN, CDR2 SVGIG (reference sequence). With V trimmed by 5 bases and J by 2 bases, 0 bases remained unmatched. There are 13 residues in the CDR3. CDR3 sequence reads: CAWGTGAYNEQFF. As DNA, the CDR3 is TGTGCCTGGGGGACAGGGGCCTACAATGAGCAGTTCTTC.

The chain carries TRBV30 and TRBJ2-7, with D possibly being TRBD1 (6 bases). The CDR3 consists of 12 residues. Trimming left V 3 bases short and J 10 bases short, with 16 bases between. The germline V gene has CDR1 GTSNPN and CDR2 SVGIG (reference sequence). Here the CDR3 DNA reads TGTGCCTGGAGGTCGGGACAACTCCATCAGTACTTC. Its translation: CAWRSGQLHQYF.

V and J are TRBV5-4 and TRBJ2-7; 9 bases map to TRBD1. The J segment lost 5 bases and the V segment lost 4 bases, leaving 10 bases of the junction unmatched. The CDR3 extends over 15 amino acids. Germline values: CDR1 SGHNT, CDR2 YYREEE (reference sequence). CDR3 amino acids: CASSRFRDRADEQYF. Written as DNA, the CDR3 is TGTGCCAGCAGCCGATTCCGGGACAGGGCTGACGAGCAGTACTTC.

This chain links TRBV3-1 with TRBJ1-2; D uncertain. The CDR3 runs 14 residues. Germline loops: CDR1 LGHDT, CDR2 YNNKEL (reference sequence). The V end lost 0 bases, the J end lost 8 bases, and 13 bases lay between the germline ends. The CDR3 region is CASSQDVEVRGYTF. CDR3 nucleotide sequence: TGTGCCAGCAGCCAAGATGTTGAGGTGAGGGGCTACACCTTC.

CDR3 residues: CASSKGGMRGETQYF. As DNA, the CDR3 is TGTGCCAGCAGTAAAGGGGGGATGCGCGGAGAGACCCAGTACTTC. V and J are TRBV28 and TRBJ2-5; D tentatively reads TRBD1 or TRBD2 (6 bases each). The CDR3 spans 15 residues. V lost 5 bases, J lost 4 bases, and 17 bases lay in between. The germline CDR1 and CDR2 sequences are MDHEN and SYDVKM. The full variable domain, completed using reference TRBV28 and TRBJ2-5, is DVKVTQSSRYLVKRTGEKVFLECVQDMDHENMFWYRQDPGLGLRLIYFSYDVKMKEKGDIPEGYSVSREKKERFSLILESASTNQTSMYLCASSKGGMRGETQYFGPGTRLLVL.

The chain carries TRBV18 and TRBJ1-2; no clear D gene. There are 17 residues in the CDR3. V was shortened by 0 bases and J by 2 bases, with 16 bases between the two germline ends. Per the germline V gene, CDR1 is KGHSH and CDR2 is LQKENI. DNA for the CDR3: TGTGCCAGCTCACCACCCGGTTGGGCGGCGGAGAACTATGGCTACACCTTC. It specifies CASSPPGWAAENYGYTF.

This chain joins TRBV30 and TRBJ2-4; possibly TRBD1 or TRBD2 for D (5 bases each). This CDR3 is built from 13 residues. The V end lost 5 bases, the J end lost 2 bases, and 10 bases lay between the germline ends. Germline V gives CDR1 GTSNPN, CDR2 SVGIG (reference sequence). In DNA form, the CDR3 reads TGTGCCTGGGGGGACGGGACCAAAAACATTCAGTACTTC. Amino acids: CAWGDGTKNIQYF. Full variable domain (outside the CDR3, taken from reference TRBV30 and TRBJ2-4): SQTIHQWPATLVQPVGSPLSLECTVEGTSNPNLYWYRQAAGRGLQLLFYSVGIGQISSEVPQNLSASRPQDRQFILSSKKLLLSDSGFYLCAWGDGTKNIQYFGAGTRLSVL.

This clonotype has only one observation. The rearrangement uses TRBV30 and TRBJ2-5; D may be TRBD1 (5 bases). The length of the CDR3 is 12 residues. The germline V gene encodes CDR1 GTSNPN and CDR2 SVGIG (reference sequence). Trimming left V 2 bases short and J 4 bases short, with 8 bases between. This CDR3 reads CAWSRGGETQYF. CDR3 coding DNA: TGTGCCTGGAGTAGGGGCGGAGAGACCCAGTACTTC.

The rearrangement links TRBV10-3 to TRBJ2-7; TRBD1 matches at 8 bases. Trimming removed 6 bases from V and 3 bases from J; junction bases left unmatched: 7. Germline loops: CDR1 ENHRY, CDR2 SYGVKD. This CDR3 is built from 14 residues. The CDR3, as DNA: TGTGCCATCAGCCCGGGACAGGATCTCTACGAGCAGTACTTC. As protein: CAISPGQDLYEQYF.

The CDR3 DNA reads as TGTGCCTGGAGTGTAGGACGGGCCTACGAGCAGTACTTC. Protein product: CAWSVGRAYEQYF. The chain couples TRBV30 to TRBJ2-7; no clear D. The CDR3 totals 13 residues. Germline V lookup: CDR1 GTSNPN, CDR2 SVGIG (reference sequence). V was pared by 0 bases and J by 2 bases, with 8 bases between.

The sample holds one count of this clonotype. The chain uses TRBV28 and TRBJ2-7, with 7 bases that match TRBD1. Looked up from germline, CDR1 is MDHEN and CDR2 is SYDVKM. J was trimmed by 2 bases and V by 7 bases; bases with no gene match: 5. The CDR3 loop spans 13 amino acids. The DNA for the CDR3 is TGTGCCAGCACCAGGGACAGTCCCTACGAGCAGTACTTC. Translating gives CASTRDSPYEQYF. Combining the CDR3 with reference TRBV28 and TRBJ2-7 gives the whole variable domain DVKVTQSSRYLVKRTGEKVFLECVQDMDHENMFWYRQDPGLGLRLIYFSYDVKMKEKGDIPEGYSVSREKKERFSLILESASTNQTSMYLCASTRDSPYEQYFGPGTRLTVT.

The rearrangement links TRBV5-1 to TRBJ2-7; 7 bases agree with TRBD2. V lost 0 bases and J lost 2; bases outside the gene matches: 2. Germline CDR1 SGHRS, CDR2 YFSETQ. The CDR3 totals 14 residues. The CDR3, as DNA: TGCGCCAGCAGCTTGGATGGGACTACCTACGAGCAGTACTTC. It encodes CASSLDGTTYEQYF.

This rearrangement joins TRBV18 to TRBJ1-3; perhaps TRBD1 as D (5 bases). Germline CDR1 KGHSH, CDR2 LQKENI. V lost 3 bases to trimming and J lost 4 bases, with 10 bases between them. This CDR3 spans 14 amino acids. CDR3 amino acids: CASSPTQGGNTIYF. CDR3 sequence (DNA): TGTGCCAGCTCACCTACCCAGGGAGGAAACACCATATATTTT.

This rearrangement joins TRBV12-3 or TRBV12-4 to TRBJ2-3; 8 bases map to TRBD2. The V gene end was trimmed by 8 bases and the J gene end by 1 base; junction bases not matched to a gene: 8. This CDR3 is built from 15 residues. The CDR3 bases are TGTGCCAGCGTCTCGGGGGGGCTGGGCACAGATACGCAGTATTTT. Translating it yields CASVSGGLGTDTQYF.

The V call is TRBV11-2, the J call TRBJ1-2, with D unresolved. The V end lost 1 base, the J end lost 8 bases, and 23 bases lay between the germline ends. The germline gives CDR1 SGHAT, CDR2 FQNNGV. CDR3 length equals 17 residues. CDR3 amino acids: CASSLGGGPSISYGYTF. CDR3 in DNA: TGTGCCAGCAGCTTAGGAGGAGGGCCCTCCATATCCTACGGCTACACCTTC.

This clonotype was observed once. The chain employs TRBV4-2 and TRBJ1-2; TRBD1 aligns across 9 bases. The CDR3 is 16 amino acids. V shed 0 bases and J 7 bases; nucleotides not matched to a gene: 9. The germline gives CDR1 LGHNA, CDR2 YNFKEQ. The CDR3 sequence: CASSQDQGQGFTGYTF. In nucleotides, the CDR3 is TGTGCCAGCAGCCAAGATCAGGGACAGGGCTTCACTGGCTACACCTTC.

The J gene is TRBJ2-7, the V gene TRBV20-1; 15 bases agree with TRBD2. This CDR3 spans 16 amino acids. The germline V gene has CDR1 DFQATT and CDR2 SNEGSKA (reference sequence). J gave up 1 base and V 3 bases, and 4 bases lay outside the gene matches. As DNA, the CDR3 is TGCAGTGCTAGCCTCGGACTAGCGGGGGGGTCCTACGAGCAGTACTTC. Protein sequence: CSASLGLAGGSYEQYF.

The V and J genes are TRBV14 and TRBJ1-6; 8 bases match TRBD1. Germline V gives CDR1 SGHDN, CDR2 FVKESK. This CDR3 has 17 residues. Trimming removed 4 bases from V and 3 bases from J; junction bases left unmatched: 8. In DNA, the CDR3 is TGTGCCAGCAGCCCGAGGACAGGGTCGGTCTATAATTCACCCCTCCACTTT. Protein product: CASSPRTGSVYNSPLHF.

The rearrangement uses TRBV20-1 and TRBJ2-6; D is unclear. CDR3 length: 13 residues. The V gene's germline CDR1 is DFQATT and CDR2 SNEGSKA (reference sequence). V was trimmed by 5 bases and J by 2 bases, leaving 7 bases between them. CDR3 DNA sequence: TGCAGTGCTTACAAGGCTGGGGCCAACGTCCTGACTTTC. Amino acids: CSAYKAGANVLTF.

The chain joins TRBV30 to TRBJ2-1; 8 bases map to TRBD1. This CDR3 spans 14 amino acids. V lost 7 bases and J lost 1; bases outside the gene matches: 6. CDR1 is GTSNPN, CDR2 SVGIG, per germline (reference sequence). This chain's CDR3 is CAYLRQGSYNEQFF. As DNA, the CDR3 is TGTGCCTACCTAAGACAGGGGTCCTACAATGAGCAGTTCTTC. The complete variable domain, with remaining parts taken from reference TRBV30 and TRBJ2-1, reads SQTIHQWPATLVQPVGSPLSLECTVEGTSNPNLYWYRQAAGRGLQLLFYSVGIGQISSEVPQNLSASRPQDRQFILSSKKLLLSDSGFYLCAYLRQGSYNEQFFGPGTRLTVL.

V gene TRBV11-2 combines with J gene TRBJ1-2; no clear D gene. Germline loops: CDR1 SGHAT, CDR2 FQNNGV. CDR3 length: 16 residues. V lost 0 bases and J lost 4, with 15 bases in between. CDR3 loop: CASSLDLTTSAYGYTF. As DNA, the CDR3 is TGTGCCAGCAGCTTAGATTTGACAACCTCTGCCTATGGCTACACCTTC.